The clone carrying this T cell receptor beta chain was seen a single time. Libraries were prepared by immunoSEQ multiplex PCR; TCRdb keeps only in-frame clonotypes and omits some of them. The repertoire consists of roughly 65,000 clones, with around 93% occurring once and the leading ten covering roughly 2.8%. The CDR3 runs to 13 residues. Germline CDR1 reads SGHNT; CDR2 reads YYREEE (reference sequence). V lost 5 bases and J 4 bases, leaving 10 bases between the germline ends. The entry originates in a study of T cells after somatic rescue of genetic block. This TCR derives from a man aged 35 to 55. The sequenced sample consisted of peripheral blood mononuclear cells (PBMCs). The chain employs TRBV5-4 and TRBJ2-1; possibly TRBD1 for D (5 bases). The CDR3 is CASSSGFYNEQFF. CDR3 nucleotides: TGTGCCAGCAGTTCAGGGTTTTACAATGAGCAGTTCTTC.